The TCR beta chain described here comes from a study of radiotherapy plus CTLA-4 blockade in lung cancer. Study summary: With around 30% of patients having disease control, objective responses were seen in under 20%.

Study-wide results and caveats: TCR clones from tumors expanded in blood after radiotherapy plus ipilimumab. Together with interferon-beta, which increased in serum after radiation, early dynamic changes in blood T cell clones were reportedly the best predictors of response.

Remarks on this clone: As yet, its antigen is unknown.

Chemo-refractory metastatic non-small-cell lung cancer patients received focal radiation with ipilimumab CTLA-4 blockade. Deletions cut 1 base from V and 6 bases from J, with 7 bases between. Germline V CDR1 and CDR2: MDHEN, SYDVKM. The CDR3 runs 12 residues. Using immunoSEQ multiplex PCR, the repertoire was profiled, and TCRdb retains in-frame clones only, with some absent. The repertoire consists of roughly 70,000 clones, with around nine tenths occurring once and the leading ten covering over 35%. This TCR derives from a human donor with non-small cell lung cancer that progressed on radiotherapy plus ipilimumab. Material: peripheral blood, obtained from a patient treated with radiotherapy plus ipilimumab. The gene calls are TRBV28 and TRBJ2-7; D is possibly TRBD1 (5 bases). The CDR3: CASSLFRVEQYF. The CDR3 DNA sequence: TGTGCCAGCAGTTTATTCAGGGTCGAGCAGTACTTC.